The 7 T cell receptor beta chains below come from one sample, sequenced in a study of beta chain features in type 1 diabetes (dated by TCRdb to the late 2010s). Library creation used the immunoSEQ multiplex PCR assay. The entire isolated RNA was reverse transcribed using the High Capacity cDNA Reverse Transcription Kit, and thus expressed TCRB transcripts were sequenced. Sourced from immuneACCESS, this table was stored by TCRdb with only in-frame sequences that have V and J called. A share of the clones is absent; for the studies checked, an unresolved V gene accounts for under half, and the remainder has no known explanation. The table for this sample lists 120,000 to 150,000 clones; less than 11% of them were counted only once. The leading ten clones occupy less than 1.5% of the sample. Sample: naive CD4+ T cells from blood. Reading the label with the study, this specimen's cell subset or site is: true naive CD4+ T cells. The origin of the receptors is a young man in good health.

The gene calls are TRBV7-9 and TRBJ2-3; TRBD2 aligns across 7 bases. Germline CDR1 reads SEHNR; CDR2 reads FQNEAQ (reference sequence). J was trimmed by 0 bases and V by 4 bases; bases with no gene match: 7. The CDR3 runs to 16 residues. The chain's CDR3 is CASSSGERGSTDTQYF. DNA of the CDR3: TGTGCCAGCAGCTCGGGGGAGCGGGGAAGCACAGATACGCAGTATTTT.

This clone has only a few counts. The chain employs TRBV27 and TRBJ2-1; TRBD1 agrees at 7 bases. There are 13 residues in the CDR3. Looked up from germline, CDR1 is MNHEY and CDR2 is SMNVEV (reference sequence). After removal of 6 bases from V and 8 bases from J, the junction contained 7 bases not matched to a gene. CDR3 in amino acids: CASRPITGDEQFF. CDR3 nucleotide sequence: TGTGCCAGCAGACCGATTACAGGGGATGAGCAGTTCTTC.

The rearrangement joins TRBV5-1 to TRBJ1-1; D is uncertain. CDR3 size: 15 residues. Germline CDR1 reads SGHRS; CDR2 reads YFSETQ. Trimming removed 0 bases at V and 4 bases at J, with 13 bases between. The CDR3 loop reads CASSLGHTAGTEAFF. The DNA for the CDR3 is TGCGCCAGCAGCTTGGGACACACAGCGGGCACTGAAGCTTTCTTT.

This clone was seen more than once but under ten times. V is TRBV11-2 and J is TRBJ1-5, with D tentatively TRBD1 (5 bases). The length of the CDR3 is 12 residues. With 0 bases removed from V and 11 bases from J, the gap between germline ends came to 8 bases. CDR1 is SGHAT and CDR2 is FQNNGV in the germline V gene. The CDR3 reads CASSLDQGTQHF. The CDR3 DNA reads TGTGCCAGCAGCTTAGACCAGGGAACCCAGCATTTT.

This clone was detected a few times. This rearrangement joins TRBV4-2 to TRBJ2-1, with 8 bases fitting TRBD2. V lost 1 base, J lost 2 bases, and 4 bases stayed unmatched. The CDR3 totals 16 residues. Germline lookup yields CDR1 LGHNA and CDR2 YNFKEQ. The CDR3 sequence: CASSQVTSGTYNEQFF. The CDR3, as DNA: TGTGCCAGCAGCCAAGTAACTAGCGGTACCTACAATGAGCAGTTCTTC.

This clone has only a few counts. V is TRBV7-3 and J is TRBJ2-3; unclear D gene. The CDR3 loop spans 12 amino acids. V was cut by 5 bases and J by 9 bases, with 12 bases left in between. CDR1 SGHTA and CDR2 FQGTGA come from the germline V gene. The CDR3 DNA reads TGTGCCAGCAGCCCCGGGTTGAACACGCAGTATTTT. It encodes CASSPGLNTQYF.

The V call is TRBV6-6, the J call TRBJ2-7, with D perhaps TRBD2 (6 bases). This CDR3 region has 15 residues. Germline V gene lookup returns CDR1 MNHNY and CDR2 SVGAGI (reference sequence). V was clipped by 0 bases and J by 0 bases, with 9 bases between them. This CDR3 reads CASSYSSGSSYEQYF. The CDR3, as DNA: TGTGCCAGCAGTTACTCTAGCGGTAGCTCCTACGAGCAGTACTTC.